The subject of this entry is one T cell receptor (beta chain). Its antigen remains unidentified. Some clones are missing from TCRdb's copy, which holds only in-frame ones; the method was immunoSEQ multiplex PCR. The sample has about 52,000 clones, over 80% seen once. The CDR3 sequence is 13 residues long. Germline lookup yields CDR1 WNHNN and CDR2 SYGVQD (reference sequence). The data are from a study of OX40 agonist ivuxolimab in advanced cancers. Study-level points and caveats: Expanded clones were, on average, more numerous among CD8+ T cells than CD4+. The study found among the lowest clonal expansion in partial responders at 0.1-3.0 mg/kg. CD4+ and CD8+ blood T cells expanded clonally by week 6 at 0.1 to 3.0 mg/kg.

The rearrangement joins TRBV10-1 to TRBJ2-5; no definite D call. The J call could be wrong; TRBJ2-7 is a better fit for the DNA end. The sequence came from an adult with an advanced solid tumor such as melanoma, head and neck, liver or kidney cancer. Sample: CD4+ or CD8+ T cells sorted from blood, taken in a trial of the OX40 agonist ivuxolimab. CDR3 sequence reads: CASSGQQMYEQYF. The CDR3 nucleotides are TGCGCCAGCAGTGGCCAGCAGATGTACGAGCAGTACTTC.